Below, 30 T cell receptor beta chains from the same sample are listed, as sequenced in a study of T cells in Graves' hyperthyroidism and ophthalmopathy. RNA transcripts provided the source from which TCR beta CDR3 regions were amplified. The HTBI primer set drove a first-round RT-PCR of the TCR CDR3. TCRdb re-called the multiplex PCR reads through MiXCR, storing one row per CDR3 protein. The data contain more than 500,000 distinct CDR3 sequences, approximately 44% of them singletons. The specimen was peripheral blood or thyroid tissue (not recorded which). All receptors derive from an adult woman with Graves' disease, either hyperthyroidism or ophthalmopathy (not recorded which).

Many counts were recorded for this clonotype. The gene calls are TRBV20-1 and TRBJ2-2; 8 nucleotides match TRBD2. V shed 6 bases and J 0 bases; nucleotides not matched to a gene: 3. Germline-derived CDR1 and CDR2 are DFQATT and SNEGSKA (reference sequence). This CDR3 has 14 residues. CDR3 residues: CSAPGLANTGELFF. As DNA, the CDR3 is TGCAGTGCCCCGGGACTAGCGAACACCGGGGAGCTGTTTTTT.

This clonotype was counted only a few times. This chain links TRBV29-1 with TRBJ2-5; D gene unclear. V was trimmed by 7 bases and J by 4 bases, leaving 13 bases between them. Germline lookup yields CDR1 SQVTM and CDR2 ANQGSEA. The CDR3 length is 12 residues. CDR3 coding DNA: TGCAGCGCCGGTCGCAGTGGAGAGACCCAGTACTTC. This codes for CSAGRSGETQYF.

The genes are TRBV2 and TRBJ2-5; no definite D call. The CDR3 is 12 amino acids. The germline V gene has CDR1 SNHLY and CDR2 FYNNEI. The V end was cut by 3 bases, the J end by 4 bases, with 6 bases between. CDR3 protein: CASSEAVETQYF. For the CDR3, the DNA is TGTGCCAGCAGTGAGGCAGTAGAGACCCAGTACTTC.

This clonotype was counted many times. The chain has TRBV24-1 and TRBJ2-2; TRBD1 or TRBD2 may be the D gene (6 bases each). This CDR3 comprises 15 residues. The germline V and J ends were trimmed by 4 bases and 6 bases, with 14 bases remaining between them. Germline V gives CDR1 KGHDR, CDR2 SFDVKD. In nucleotides, the CDR3 is TGTGCCACCAGTGAGTTCGGGGGCTCCGCCGGGGAGCTGTTTTTT. Its translation: CATSEFGGSAGELFF.

The sample holds one count of this clonotype. The chain combines TRBV14 with TRBJ1-2; D gene ambiguous. Germline V gene lookup returns CDR1 SGHDN and CDR2 FVKESK. The CDR3 totals 12 residues. The V and J ends lost 1 base and 8 bases respectively, with 8 bases between them. This chain's CDR3 is CASSQVLRGYTF. CDR3 coding DNA: TGTGCCAGCAGCCAAGTCCTCAGAGGCTACACCTTC.

This clonotype was counted at least ten times. The rearrangement joins TRBV12-3 or TRBV12-4 to TRBJ1-2; no reliable D call. The V gene lost 7 bases and the J gene lost 6 bases, with 12 bases spanning the gap. The CDR3 has 12 amino acids. The CDR3 coding sequence is TGTGCCAGCACATCGGTAACGGATGGCTACACCTTC. Residues: CASTSVTDGYTF.

This clonotype was observed at least ten times. CDR3 in amino acids: CSARGAWGLGEKLFF. CDR3 coding DNA: TGCAGTGCTAGAGGGGCCTGGGGTCTGGGCGAAAAACTGTTTTTT. The chain recombines TRBV20-1 with TRBJ1-4; no firm D call. Trimming pared 1 base from V and 8 bases from J, leaving 17 bases between. The CDR3 totals 15 residues. Germline CDR1 reads DFQATT; CDR2 reads SNEGSKA (reference sequence).

The CDR3 DNA sequence: TGTGCCAGCAGCGGATCCCGGGACGGGACCCCCGAGCAGTACTTC. As protein: CASSGSRDGTPEQYF. The rearrangement links TRBV9 to TRBJ2-7; D is tentatively TRBD1 or TRBD2 (5 bases each). Trimming left V 3 bases short and J 6 bases short, with 19 bases between. CDR1 is SGDLS and CDR2 is YYNGEE in the germline V gene. The CDR3 contains 15 residues.

This clonotype was seen ten or more times. V usage is TRBV27 and J usage is TRBJ2-7; the D gene is possibly TRBD2 (6 bases). The CDR3 loop spans 14 amino acids. CDR1 is MNHEY, CDR2 SMNVEV, per germline (reference sequence). Deletions cut 6 bases from V and 4 bases from J, with 16 bases between. The CDR3 loop is CASSRRGKGYEQYF. The CDR3, as DNA: TGTGCCAGCAGCCGGCGGGGTAAGGGGTACGAGCAGTACTTC.

This clonotype was recorded many times. The genes are TRBV28 and TRBJ2-5, with TRBD1 matching over 7 bases. Losses at the gene ends were 5 bases for V and 3 bases for J; bases not matched to a gene: 6. The CDR3 runs to 14 residues. CDR1 and CDR2 (germline): MDHEN, SYDVKM. The CDR3 bases are TGTGCCAGCAGTACGACTGACAGGGAAGAGACCCAGTACTTC. Translated: CASSTTDREETQYF.

This clonotype came up once. The chain links TRBV12-5 to TRBJ1-2; 10 bases align to TRBD1. The trim removed 5 bases at V and 8 bases at J, leaving 8 bases unmatched. Germline V gives CDR1 LGHNT, CDR2 FRNRAP. The CDR3 spans 14 residues. CDR3 in amino acids: CASGRRDRGVGYTF. In DNA, the CDR3 is TGTGCTAGTGGTCGCAGGGACAGGGGAGTCGGCTACACCTTC.

The CDR3 DNA reads TGTGCCAGCAGTTTATCCATGTGGGGTTCGAGAAACACCATATATTTT. It encodes CASSLSMWGSRNTIYF. The chain uses TRBV7-2 and TRBJ1-3; the D is unclear. Looked up from germline, CDR1 is SGHTA and CDR2 is FQGNSA. V dropped 6 bases and J dropped 5 bases, with 20 bases sitting between them. The CDR3 consists of 16 residues. Full variable domain (rest looked up from reference TRBV7-2 and TRBJ1-3): GAGVSQSPSNKVTEKGKDVELRCDPISGHTALYWYRQSLGQGLEFLIYFQGNSAPDKSGLPSDRFSAERTGGSVSTLTIQRTQQEDSAVYLCASSLSMWGSRNTIYFGEGSWLTVV.

Regarding this clonotype: A read error may account for a junction end that differs from germline. The chain recombines TRBV28 with TRBJ1-2; TRBD1 agrees at 10 bases. Germline CDR1 and CDR2: MDHEN and SYDVKM. CDR3 length equals 14 residues. The CDR3 spells CASSSLDRGYGYTF. Written as DNA, the CDR3 is TGCGCCAGCAGTTCCTTGGACAGGGGGTATGGCTACACCTTC.

The chain is built from TRBV6-1 and TRBJ1-6, with D uncertain. The germline gives CDR1 MNHNS, CDR2 SASEGT. Trimming cost V 6 bases and J 11 bases, with 11 bases left between them. CDR3 length equals 12 residues. The CDR3: CASRNPTPPLHF. In DNA form, the CDR3 reads TGTGCCAGCAGGAACCCTACACCACCCCTCCACTTT.

This clonotype was seen only a few times. V gene TRBV6-1 combines with J gene TRBJ2-5, with 8 bases fitting TRBD2. The CDR3 is made up of 13 amino acids. With V trimmed by 5 bases and J by 9 bases, 8 bases remained unmatched. The V gene's germline CDR1 is MNHNS and CDR2 SASEGT. Here the CDR3 DNA reads TGTGCCAGCAGTTACTCTCGGGAGGGCCCCCAGTACTTC. It is translated as CASSYSREGPQYF.

This clonotype has ten or more counts. The chain uses TRBV7-8 and TRBJ1-2; D is ambiguous. Germline V gene sequence: CDR1 SGHVS, CDR2 FQNEAQ. V was pared by 1 base and J by 7 bases, with 10 bases between. The CDR3 consists of 13 residues. In DNA form, the CDR3 reads TGTGCCAGCAGCTTAGGCTCCCTAAGTGGCTACACCTTC. Protein sequence: CASSLGSLSGYTF.

The chain carries TRBV7-2 and TRBJ2-5, with TRBD2 matching over 11 bases. V was pared by 3 bases and J by 7 bases, with 4 bases of the junction left unmatched. This CDR3 is 14 amino acids long. The germline V gene has CDR1 SGHTA and CDR2 FQGNSA. Written as DNA, the CDR3 is TGTGCCAGCAGCTTGACTAGCGGGATCACGACCCAGTACTTC. Translation gives CASSLTSGITTQYF.

CDR3 region: CASSSLGTGYEQYF. Here the CDR3 DNA reads TGTGCCAGCAGCTCTTTGGGGACAGGCTACGAGCAGTACTTC. The chain carries TRBV7-2 and TRBJ2-7; 8 nucleotides agree with TRBD1. The CDR3 is 14 amino acids. The germline gives CDR1 SGHTA, CDR2 FQGNSA. J lost 3 bases, V lost 4 bases, and 5 bases had no gene match.

This clonotype was seen many times. The gene calls are TRBV2 and TRBJ1-4, with D perhaps TRBD1 (5 bases). Trimming stripped 7 bases from V and 7 bases from J, with 13 bases between. CDR3 length: 13 amino acids. Germline CDR1 reads SNHLY; CDR2 reads FYNNEI. The CDR3, as DNA: TGTGCCAGCAATGGGGGATCTGGTGAAAAACTGTTTTTT. This sequence encodes CASNGGSGEKLFF.

This clonotype appeared many times. The rearrangement uses TRBV5-6 and TRBJ1-1; D is possibly TRBD1 (5 bases). Germline V gene lookup returns CDR1 SGHDT and CDR2 YYEEEE. The CDR3 has 13 residues. Deletions cut 2 bases from V and 11 bases from J, with 16 bases between. The CDR3 sequence: CASSFGQGIEAFF. For the CDR3, the DNA is TGTGCCAGCAGCTTTGGGCAGGGTATAGAGGCTTTCTTT.

As DNA, the CDR3 is TGTGCCAGCAGCTTACGTCGGAGGGAGGCTAACGAGCAGTACTTC. Protein: CASSLRRREANEQYF. This chain links TRBV7-2 with TRBJ2-7; weak D call: TRBD2 (6 bases). CDR1 is SGHTA and CDR2 is FQGNSA in the germline V gene. This CDR3 has 15 amino acids. Trimming cost V 2 bases and J 5 bases, with 16 bases left between them. The variable domain in full, with the rest retrieved from reference TRBV7-2 and TRBJ2-7, is GAGVSQSPSNKVTEKGKDVELRCDPISGHTALYWYRQSLGQGLEFLIYFQGNSAPDKSGLPSDRFSAERTGGSVSTLTIQRTQQEDSAVYLCASSLRRREANEQYFGPGTRLTVT.

DNA for the CDR3: TGTGCCAGCAGGCCGGGGGAAGGGCGGACTTTC. Its protein product is CASRPGEGRTF. The rearrangement joins TRBV2 to TRBJ2-6; D is possibly TRBD2 (6 bases). CDR3 length: 11 residues. The germline V gene has CDR1 SNHLY and CDR2 FYNNEI. The V end lost 6 bases, the J end lost 18 bases, and 15 bases lay between the germline ends.

With respect to this clonotype: The conserved phenylalanine or tryptophan normally closing the CDR3 is absent here, so this likely arose from a read error. The limits of the CDR3 on the DNA are not certain, so only TCRdb's listed CDR3 is given. The rearrangement uses TRBV7-3 and TRBJ2-6; TRBD1 reflects the table's D call only, with no check against the DNA. The CDR3 has 8 amino acids, counting both end residues. Germline lookup yields CDR1 SGHTA and CDR2 FQGTGA. The CDR3 loop reads CASSLSGP.

This clonotype was observed a few times. The gene calls are TRBV29-1 and TRBJ2-7, with 10 bases fitting TRBD1. J lost 4 bases, V lost 5 bases, and 5 bases had no gene match. CDR3 length: 13 amino acids. Germline V gene sequence: CDR1 SQVTM, CDR2 ANQGSEA. The CDR3 nucleotides read TGCAGCGTTCACGGGACAGGGGTTTACGAGCAGTACTTC. Protein sequence: CSVHGTGVYEQYF.

The V call is TRBV19, the J call TRBJ2-7; 10 bases agree with TRBD1. Germline lookup yields CDR1 LNHDA and CDR2 SQIVND (reference sequence). The CDR3 spans 14 residues. After removal of 3 bases from V and 5 bases from J, the junction contained 4 bases not matched to a gene. The DNA of the CDR3 is TGTGCCAGTAGTATGCGACAGGGGGCCGACGAGCAGTACTTC. Translated, it gives CASSMRQGADEQYF.

This clonotype was seen many times. The rearrangement joins TRBV6-6 to TRBJ1-3; D not certain. The germline V and J ends were trimmed by 3 bases and 4 bases, with 7 bases remaining between them. CDR1 and CDR2 (germline): MNHNY, SVGAGI (reference sequence). The CDR3 runs to 13 residues. The CDR3 nucleotides are TGTGCCAGCAGTTATACAGCCGGAAACACCATATATTTT. Amino acid sequence: CASSYTAGNTIYF.

Notes on this clonotype: No DNA is shown, since the ends of the CDR3 on it are uncertain; the CDR3 is the one TCRdb lists. The chain carries TRBV12-3 or TRBV12-4 and TRBJ1-1; TRBD1, the D gene given by the table, was not confirmed from the DNA. The CDR3 numbers 15 amino acids, ends counted. CDR3 amino acids: CASSLRWGAGTEVFF.

This clonotype was seen many times. At one end the junction does not follow the germline gene, possibly because of a read error. This chain connects TRBV5-1 to TRBJ2-5; maybe TRBD2 (5 bases). CDR1 and CDR2 (germline): SGHRS, YFSETQ. This CDR3 has 13 amino acids. CDR3 in amino acids: CASTLDWKETQYF. Here the CDR3 DNA reads TGCGCCAGCACCTTGGACTGGAAAGAGACCCAGTACTTC.

This clonotype was recorded at least ten times. The chain is built from TRBV7-6 and TRBJ2-7; perhaps D is TRBD1 or TRBD2 (6 bases each). The CDR3 has 16 residues. CDR1 SGHVS and CDR2 FNYEAQ come from the germline V gene. Trimming removed 5 bases at V and 3 bases at J, with 20 bases between. CDR3: CASSLRGGGNHYEQYF. Here the CDR3 DNA reads TGTGCCAGCAGCCTACGTGGGGGCGGGAACCACTACGAGCAGTACTTC. Based on the CDR3 plus reference TRBV7-6 and TRBJ2-7, the full variable domain is GAGVSQSPRYKVTKRGQDVALRCDPISGHVSLYWYRQALGQGPEFLTYFNYEAQQDKSGLPNDRFSAERPEGSISTLTIQRTEQRDSAMYRCASSLRGGGNHYEQYFGPGTRLTVT.

This clonotype was seen repeatedly, ten times or more. The chain employs TRBV4-2 and TRBJ2-5; no clear D gene. Germline lookup yields CDR1 LGHNA and CDR2 YNFKEQ. The CDR3 extends over 12 amino acids. Trimming stripped 0 bases from V and 7 bases from J, with 6 bases between. The CDR3 here is CASSQEYGTQYF. In DNA form, the CDR3 reads TGTGCCAGCAGCCAAGAGTACGGGACCCAGTACTTC.